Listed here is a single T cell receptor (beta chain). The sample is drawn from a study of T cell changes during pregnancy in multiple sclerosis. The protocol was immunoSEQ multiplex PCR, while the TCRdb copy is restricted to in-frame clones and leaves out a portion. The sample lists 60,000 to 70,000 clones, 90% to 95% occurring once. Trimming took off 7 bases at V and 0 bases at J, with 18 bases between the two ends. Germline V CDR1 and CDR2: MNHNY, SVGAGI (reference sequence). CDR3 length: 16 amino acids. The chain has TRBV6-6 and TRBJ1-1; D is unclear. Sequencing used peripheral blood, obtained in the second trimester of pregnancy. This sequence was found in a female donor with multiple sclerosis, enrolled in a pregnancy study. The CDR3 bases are TGTGCCAGCAATACCGCCTACAGCCTTTTGAACACTGAAGCTTTCTTT. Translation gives CASNTAYSLLNTEAFF.